These 7 T cell receptor beta chains were all obtained from the same sample, sequenced in a study of blood T cell repertoires in COVID-19. Libraries were prepared by immunoSEQ multiplex PCR; TCRdb keeps only in-frame clonotypes and omits some of them. This table has about 380,000 clones, around 87% appearing once. Sequenced: peripheral blood. Receptors were obtained from a man between 18 and 29 years old with active or convalescent COVID-19.

This chain links TRBV5-4 with TRBJ2-1; D is perhaps TRBD2 (6 bases). CDR1 and CDR2 from the germline V gene are SGHNT and YYREEE (reference sequence). This CDR3 region has 15 residues. Trimming took 7 bases from V and 0 from J, leaving 14 bases between them. CDR3 region: CASESGRRSYNEQFF. In nucleotides, the CDR3 is TGTGCCAGCGAAAGCGGGCGGCGCTCCTACAATGAGCAGTTCTTC.

The chain combines TRBV7-9 with TRBJ2-7; D might be TRBD2 (6 bases). Germline CDR1 reads SEHNR; CDR2 reads FQNEAQ (reference sequence). The length of the CDR3 is 14 residues. Trimming removed 5 bases from V and 1 base from J, with 12 bases in between. Written as DNA, the CDR3 is TGTGCCAGCAGCCTAGACGGGACTTCCTACGAGCAGTACTTC. It encodes CASSLDGTSYEQYF.

The V gene is TRBV18, the J gene TRBJ1-1; no clear D gene. The CDR3 is made up of 14 amino acids. V was trimmed by 1 base and J by 1 base, leaving 7 bases between them. From germline, CDR1 is KGHSH and CDR2 LQKENI. This CDR3 is CASSPLNGNTEAFF. DNA for the CDR3: TGTGCCAGCTCACCACTCAACGGGAACACTGAAGCTTTCTTT.

The chain carries TRBV10-3 and TRBJ2-5, with D tentatively TRBD2 (6 bases). This CDR3 spans 15 amino acids. V was shortened by 0 bases and J by 5 bases, with 13 bases between the two germline ends. Germline CDR1 ENHRY, CDR2 SYGVKD. CDR3 bases: TGTGCCATCAGTGAGTCGGAGGGGCCCGGGGAGACCCAGTACTTC. Its protein product is CAISESEGPGETQYF.

To note about this clone: This specimen includes other DNA sequences encoding the same CDR3. The V call is TRBV6-5, the J call TRBJ2-2; 10 positions agree with TRBD1. V was clipped by 6 bases and J by 1 base; unmatched bases: 2. The CDR3 has 15 amino acids. CDR1 is MNHEY, CDR2 SVGAGI, per germline. CDR3: CASSRDRGNTGELFF. The CDR3 bases are TGTGCCAGCAGCCGGGACAGGGGGAACACCGGGGAGCTGTTTTTT.

The V and J genes are TRBV7-6 and TRBJ2-5, with 8 bases aligning to TRBD2. Looked up from germline, CDR1 is SGHVS and CDR2 is FNYEAQ. V trimming: 2 bases; J trimming: 5 bases; junction bases outside the gene matches: 10. The CDR3 length is 16 residues. CDR3 sequence reads: CASSLRLLAGMETQYF. CDR3 DNA: TGTGCCAGCAGCTTAAGGCTATTAGCGGGGATGGAGACCCAGTACTTC. The full variable domain, completed using reference TRBV7-6 and TRBJ2-5, is GAGVSQSPRYKVTKRGQDVALRCDPISGHVSLYWYRQALGQGPEFLTYFNYEAQQDKSGLPNDRFSAERPEGSISTLTIQRTEQRDSAMYRCASSLRLLAGMETQYFGPGTRLLVL.

The J gene is TRBJ2-7, the V gene TRBV7-9; D might be TRBD2 (6 bases). The CDR3 has 16 amino acids. Germline CDR1 is SEHNR and CDR2 is FQNEAQ (reference sequence). The V and J ends lost 5 bases and 3 bases respectively, with 20 bases between them. The CDR3 nucleotides read TGTGCCAGCAGCCCCCCTGGCGGGGCCGTTAACTACGAGCAGTACTTC. It translates to CASSPPGGAVNYEQYF. Based on the CDR3 plus reference TRBV7-9 and TRBJ2-7, the full variable domain is DTGVSQNPRHKITKRGQNVTFRCDPISEHNRLYWYRQTLGQGPEFLTYFQNEAQLEKSRLLSDRFSAERPKGSFSTLEIQRTEQGDSAMYLCASSPPGGAVNYEQYFGPGTRLTVT.